This T cell receptor beta chain derives from a study of regulatory T cells in long-lasting Graves disease. Study results and limitations: Comparison showed that persistent patients shared more public clonotypes (around 3,000) than new patients (966). There was favoring of TRBV28, TRBJ1-2 and TRBJ2-5 in persistent disease. Persistent Graves' cases showed lower TCR diversity than newly diagnosed cases.

Regarding time point: persistent/refractory GD, antithyroid drugs over 5 years with positive TRAb. RNA extracted from PBMCs served as the sequencing template. With EDTA tubes as the receptacles, about 8.1 milliliters of peripheral blood were drawn. Through Arm-PCR of CDR3 regions and iRepertoire HTBI primers, TCR beta libraries were built. From the multiplex PCR reads, TCRdb called clonotypes with MiXCR, one entry per CDR3 protein. The sample lists under 500,000 distinct CDR3 sequences, less than 25% occurring once. This clonotype was counted between two and nine times. Antigen: not known. Germline V gene sequence: CDR1 LGHNA, CDR2 YSLEER. CDR3 length: 14 residues. Losses at the gene ends were 8 bases for V and 3 bases for J; bases not matched to a gene: 6.

This TCR was sampled from a female donor with Graves disease. The specimen was peripheral blood mononuclear cells (PBMCs), collected when the disease was refractory, from a patient treated with antithyroid drugs. The rearrangement uses TRBV4-3 and TRBJ1-2; the match to TRBD1 covers 10 bases. The CDR3 DNA reads TGCGCCAGCTCGACAGGGGGCCTCGACTATGGCTACACCTTC. This sequence encodes CASSTGGLDYGYTF.